This TCR beta chain was observed in a study of sequential checkpoint blockade in melanoma. Overall study context: Patients were randomized 1:1 to nivolumab-then-ipilimumab or ipilimumab-then-nivolumab first-line.

TCRdb keeps only in-frame clones here, not all; method: immunoSEQ multiplex PCR. The table has around 21,000 clones, roughly 80% seen once. The treatment: randomized to nivolumab then ipilimumab (arm A) or the reverse (arm B). None of the patients previously received DNA-damaging chemotherapy. Sorted cells were live CD3+CD8+, lacking CD19 and CD56, from PBMCs. This specimen was CD8+ T cells sorted from blood (inferred from file names), taken from a patient given nivolumab and ipilimumab in sequence. This receptor was taken from a human donor with melanoma.

As DNA, the CDR3 is TGTGCCAGCAGTGTACCGGTACAGGGGCCTCACCCCAGCACAGATACGCAGTATTTT. Translating gives CASSVPVQGPHPSTDTQYF. The J gene is TRBJ2-3, the V gene TRBV2; 7 positions match TRBD1. J gave up 0 bases and V 4 bases, and 16 bases lay outside the gene matches. The CDR3 consists of 19 residues. Germline V gene sequence: CDR1 SNHLY, CDR2 FYNNEI.